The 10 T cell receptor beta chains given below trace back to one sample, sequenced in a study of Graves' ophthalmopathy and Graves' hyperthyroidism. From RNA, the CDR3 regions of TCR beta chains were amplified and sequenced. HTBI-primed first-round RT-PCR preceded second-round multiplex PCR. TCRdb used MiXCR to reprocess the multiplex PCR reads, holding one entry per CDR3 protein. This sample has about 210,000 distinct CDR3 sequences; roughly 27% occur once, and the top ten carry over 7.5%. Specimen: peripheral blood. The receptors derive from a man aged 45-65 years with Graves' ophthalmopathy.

For the CDR3, the DNA is TGTGCCAGCAGCTTAGGGTGGGGCCAAAGGGATGGCTACACCTTC. Protein: CASSLGWGQRDGYTF. The V gene is TRBV7-2, the J gene TRBJ1-2; TRBD1 is a possible D gene (5 bases). Germline V lookup: CDR1 SGHTA, CDR2 FQGNSA. Trimming cost V 1 base and J 6 bases, with 15 bases left between them. This CDR3 is 15 amino acids long.

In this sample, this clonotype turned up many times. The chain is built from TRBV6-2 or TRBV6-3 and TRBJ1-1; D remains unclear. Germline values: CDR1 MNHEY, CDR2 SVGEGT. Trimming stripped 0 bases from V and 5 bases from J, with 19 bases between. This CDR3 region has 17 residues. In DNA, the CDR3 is TGTGCCAGCAGTTACTCATCTCGGACCCGTTTAGGGACTGAAGCTTTCTTT. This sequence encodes CASSYSSRTRLGTEAFF.

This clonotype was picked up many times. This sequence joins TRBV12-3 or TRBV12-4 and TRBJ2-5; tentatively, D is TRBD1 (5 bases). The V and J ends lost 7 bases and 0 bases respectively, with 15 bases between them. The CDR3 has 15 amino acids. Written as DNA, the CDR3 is TGTGCCAGCACCAAAAGGGGCAGGGACCAAGAGACCCAGTACTTC. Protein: CASTKRGRDQETQYF.

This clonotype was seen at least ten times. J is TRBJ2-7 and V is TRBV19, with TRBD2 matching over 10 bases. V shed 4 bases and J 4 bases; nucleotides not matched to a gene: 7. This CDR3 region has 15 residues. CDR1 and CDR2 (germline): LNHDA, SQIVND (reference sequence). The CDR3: CASSSGLAAPYEQYF. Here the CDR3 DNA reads TGTGCCAGTAGTAGCGGACTAGCGGCACCATACGAGCAGTACTTC.

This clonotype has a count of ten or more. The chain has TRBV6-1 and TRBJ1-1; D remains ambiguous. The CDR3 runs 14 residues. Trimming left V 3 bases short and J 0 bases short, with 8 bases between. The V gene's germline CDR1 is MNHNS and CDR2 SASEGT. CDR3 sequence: CASSDRFVNTEAFF. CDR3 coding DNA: TGTGCCAGCAGTGACAGGTTTGTGAACACTGAAGCTTTCTTT.

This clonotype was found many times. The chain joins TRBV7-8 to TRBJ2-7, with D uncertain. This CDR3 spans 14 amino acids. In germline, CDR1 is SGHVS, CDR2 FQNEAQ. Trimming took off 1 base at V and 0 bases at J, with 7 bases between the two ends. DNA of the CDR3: TGTGCCAGCAGCTTAGAATTATTCTCCTACGAGCAGTACTTC. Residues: CASSLELFSYEQYF.

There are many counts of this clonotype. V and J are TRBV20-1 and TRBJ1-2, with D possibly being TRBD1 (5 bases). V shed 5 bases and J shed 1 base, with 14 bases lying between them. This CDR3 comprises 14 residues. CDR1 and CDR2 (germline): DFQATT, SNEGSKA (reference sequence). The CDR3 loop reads CSAGDSRRNYGYTF. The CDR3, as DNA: TGCAGTGCTGGTGACAGTAGACGTAACTATGGCTACACCTTC.

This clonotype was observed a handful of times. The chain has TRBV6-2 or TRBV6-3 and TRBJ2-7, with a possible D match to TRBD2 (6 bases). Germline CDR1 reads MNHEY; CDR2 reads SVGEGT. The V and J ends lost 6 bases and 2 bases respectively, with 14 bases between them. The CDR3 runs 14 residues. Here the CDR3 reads CASRTAGRTYEQYF. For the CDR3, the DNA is TGTGCCAGCAGAACCGCGGGACGGACCTACGAGCAGTACTTC.

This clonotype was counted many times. CDR3 nucleotide sequence: TGTGCCAGCAGTTCCCCGGACAGGGTTGATGGCTACACCTTC. It translates to CASSSPDRVDGYTF. The chain combines TRBV12-3 or TRBV12-4 with TRBJ1-2, with TRBD1 matching 8 bases. The CDR3 loop spans 14 amino acids. V dropped 4 bases and J dropped 6; count of bases not matched to a gene: 7.

CDR3 nucleotide sequence: TGTGCCAGCAGCCCTAGGACAGGGGGGGATAATTCACCCCTCCACTTT. Its translation: CASSPRTGGDNSPLHF. The chain combines TRBV7-2 with TRBJ1-6, with 10 bases identical to TRBD1. J gave up 5 bases and V 5 bases, and 6 bases lay outside the gene matches. This CDR3 comprises 16 residues. CDR1 is SGHTA, CDR2 FQGNSA, per germline.